This entry lists 18 T cell receptor beta chains sequenced from one sample in a study of regulatory T cells in long-lasting Graves disease listed by TCRdb under 2021. This specimen's time point label, interpreted: newly diagnosed GD, antithyroid drugs for less than 3 months. For both TCR sequencing and RNA sequencing, RNA was extracted from PBMCs in TRIzol. Library preparation used multiplex PCR. TCRdb records Illumina HiSeq 4000 as the sequencer. CDR3 regions were amplified by Arm-PCR with iRepertoire HTBI primers to construct TCR beta libraries. TCRdb reanalyzed the raw reads on its own, using fastp at Q25 for trimming and MiXCR for clone calling, and kept in-frame beta chains. CDR3 protein sequences are deduplicated, and each keeps its most common genes and DNA. The sample contains hundreds of thousands of distinct CDR3 sequences, roughly a sixth of them found a single time. The ten top clones hold about 12% of the sample.

These records were also assigned to another study, of T cells in Graves' hyperthyroidism and ophthalmopathy.

Sequencing was performed on peripheral blood mononuclear cells (PBMCs), taken at new diagnosis, from a patient treated with antithyroid drugs. Source of these receptors: a young man with Graves disease. Donor details come from another sample of the same person, matched by shared clones.

This clonotype was seen many times. This chain connects TRBV5-1 to TRBJ2-2; D is ambiguous. CDR1 SGHRS and CDR2 YFSETQ come from the germline V gene. V dropped 9 bases and J dropped 4 bases, with 10 bases sitting between them. The CDR3 runs to 12 residues. The CDR3 sequence is CATGSRTGELFF. As DNA, the CDR3 is TGCGCCACAGGTTCACGCACCGGGGAGCTGTTTTTT. The full variable domain, completed using reference TRBV5-1 and TRBJ2-2, is KAGVTQTPRYLIKTRGQQVTLSCSPISGHRSVSWYQQTPGQGLQFLFEYFSETQRNKGNFPGRFSGRQFSNSRSEMNVSTLELGDSALYLCATGSRTGELFFGEGSRLTVL.

This clonotype has only a few counts. The rearrangement links TRBV29-1 to TRBJ1-1, with a possible D match to TRBD1 (5 bases). Trimming shortened V by 7 bases and J by 6 bases, and 12 bases separated the two germline ends. Germline CDR1 is SQVTM and CDR2 is ANQGSEA. This CDR3 has 11 amino acids. The CDR3 region has the DNA TGCAGCGCCCTCTGGGGGGCTGAAGCTTTCTTT. It encodes CSALWGAEAFF. Drawing the rest from reference TRBV29-1 and TRBJ1-1, the complete variable domain is SAVISQKPSRDICQRGTSLTIQCQVDSQVTMMFWYRQQPGQSLTLIATANQGSEATYESGFVIDKFPISRPNLTFSTLTVSNMSPEDSSIYLCSALWGAEAFFGQGTRLTVV.

This clonotype was recorded many times. The chain uses TRBV6-2 or TRBV6-3 and TRBJ2-3, with TRBD2 identical over 15 bases. This CDR3 has 16 amino acids. Germline values: CDR1 MNHEY, CDR2 SVGEGT. V trimming: 5 bases; J trimming: 5 bases; junction bases outside the gene matches: 5. CDR3 bases: TGTGCCAGCAGTATGGGGACTAGCGGGAGGATAGATACGCAGTATTTT. Translation gives CASSMGTSGRIDTQYF.

This clonotype occurred many times. The chain combines TRBV11-2 with TRBJ2-7; 7 bases agree with TRBD2. This CDR3 is built from 14 residues. The germline gives CDR1 SGHAT, CDR2 FQNNGV. The V and J ends lost 3 bases and 4 bases, in that order; junction bases with no gene match: 6. CDR3 sequence reads: CASSFWTSSYEQYF. Here the CDR3 DNA reads TGTGCCAGCAGCTTTTGGACTAGTTCTTACGAGCAGTACTTC. The complete variable domain, with remaining parts taken from reference TRBV11-2 and TRBJ2-7, reads EAGVAQSPRYKIIEKRQSVAFWCNPISGHATLYWYQQILGQGPKLLIQFQNNGVVDDSQLPKDRFSAERLKGVDSTLKIQPAKLEDSAVYLCASSFWTSSYEQYFGPGTRLTVT.

The CDR3 loop is CASSVGSGGYYTF. CDR3 bases: TGTGCCAGCAGCGTAGGGTCCGGGGGCTACTACACCTTC. J is TRBJ1-2 and V is TRBV9, with D perhaps matching TRBD1 (6 bases). Germline CDR1 reads SGDLS; CDR2 reads YYNGEE. The V end lost 0 bases, the J end lost 10 bases, and 13 bases lay between the germline ends. CDR3 length: 13 residues.

The DNA for the CDR3 is TGCGCCAGCAGTGAGAGAAGGACAGGGGGCGAGAGAAGCAATCAGCCCCAGCATTTT. The encoded protein is CASSERRTGGERSNQPQHF. The chain has TRBV10-2 and TRBJ1-5; TRBD1 matches 11 bases. From germline, CDR1 is WSHSY and CDR2 SAAADI. The CDR3 sequence is 19 residues long. The trim removed 2 bases at V and 1 base at J, leaving 10 bases unmatched.

This clonotype was seen a few times. The V gene is TRBV28, the J gene TRBJ1-2; D possibly corresponds to TRBD1 (6 bases). Trimming stripped 1 base from V and 8 bases from J, with 17 bases between. This CDR3 contains 15 residues. The germline V gene has CDR1 MDHEN and CDR2 SYDVKM. The CDR3 coding sequence is TGTGCCAGCAGTTTATCGGATACAGGGATCAACGGCTACACCTTC. It codes for CASSLSDTGINGYTF.

The chain uses TRBV5-4 and TRBJ1-1, with no clear D. Trimming left V 0 bases short and J 3 bases short, with 12 bases between. The CDR3 has 15 amino acids. Germline assignment: CDR1 SGHNT and CDR2 YYREEE (reference sequence). For the CDR3, the DNA is TGTGCCAGCAGCTTGGAGGCGGGGAGGGACACTGAAGCTTTCTTT. The encoded protein is CASSLEAGRDTEAFF.

This clonotype was found a few times. The gene calls are TRBV7-9 and TRBJ2-5; the D is unclear. V was pared by 5 bases and J by 4 bases, with 17 bases between. This CDR3 has 15 amino acids. Per germline, CDR1 SEHNR and CDR2 FQNEAQ (reference sequence). CDR3 loop: CASSPIGSGRETQYF. The DNA of the CDR3 is TGTGCCAGCAGCCCAATCGGGTCAGGCCGAGAGACCCAGTACTTC.

This clonotype appeared many times. The chain has TRBV28 and TRBJ2-7; TRBD2 matches at 9 bases. Germline CDR1 reads MDHEN; CDR2 reads SYDVKM. The CDR3 is made up of 12 amino acids. The CDR3 protein is CTSGFPGREQYF. In nucleotides, the CDR3 is TGTACTAGCGGGTTCCCCGGGCGCGAGCAGTACTTC.

This clonotype was counted at least ten times. This CDR3 reads CASSVSPRGATYEQYF. The DNA for the CDR3 is TGTGCCAGCAGCGTCAGCCCCAGGGGGGCCACCTACGAGCAGTACTTC. The chain uses TRBV9 and TRBJ2-7; possible D gene TRBD1, 7 bases. The germline V gene encodes CDR1 SGDLS and CDR2 YYNGEE. The CDR3 has 16 residues. V lost 2 bases and J 2 bases, leaving 17 bases between the germline ends.

This clonotype was observed a handful of times. The V gene is TRBV6-1, the J gene TRBJ1-5; possible D gene TRBD1, 6 bases. From germline, CDR1 is MNHNS and CDR2 SASEGT. V lost 10 bases and J 3 bases, leaving 25 bases between the germline ends. This CDR3 is built from 17 residues. Here the CDR3 reads CATLLGKDRRYNQPQHF. CDR3 nucleotide sequence: TGTGCCACCCTTCTAGGTAAAGACAGGCGTTACAATCAGCCCCAGCATTTT.

This clonotype was detected many times. This chain links TRBV6-1 with TRBJ1-5, with 9 bases identical to TRBD1. This CDR3 comprises 18 residues. V shed 5 bases, J shed 3 bases, and the junction held 14 bases outside the gene matches. The germline gives CDR1 MNHNS, CDR2 SASEGT. The CDR3 loop reads CASSPGTGRGYDNQPQHF. CDR3 nucleotide sequence: TGTGCCAGCAGTCCTGGGACAGGGCGGGGATATGACAATCAGCCCCAGCATTTT.

V and J are TRBV27 and TRBJ1-1; 8 bases are shared with TRBD1. Losses at the gene ends were 3 bases for V and 0 bases for J; bases not matched to a gene: 6. CDR3 size: 16 residues. The germline CDR1 and CDR2 sequences are MNHEY and SMNVEV (reference sequence). The CDR3 protein is CASSLSPTGVNTEAFF. The DNA of the CDR3 is TGTGCCAGCAGTTTGAGTCCGACAGGGGTGAACACTGAAGCTTTCTTT.

The rearrangement links TRBV6-1 to TRBJ2-6; 8 positions match TRBD1. This CDR3 is 16 amino acids long. Germline V gene lookup returns CDR1 MNHNS and CDR2 SASEGT. Trimming cost V 8 bases and J 4 bases; bases outside gene matches: 10. The CDR3, as DNA: TGTGCCAGCGCGGACAGGGCGTTGGGAGGGGCCAACGTCCTGACTTTC. Protein: CASADRALGGANVLTF.

This clonotype was found once. A much larger clone differs from this one at a single base, so this may be a read error. This chain links TRBV6-2 or TRBV6-3 with TRBJ2-5; TRBD1 matches at 11 bases. V was clipped by 6 bases and J by 5 bases; unmatched bases: 14. Germline values: CDR1 MNHEY, CDR2 SVGEGT. The CDR3 contains 17 residues. CDR3 residues: CASRTSPGTGGGETQYF. The CDR3 DNA is TGTGCCAGCAGAACCTCCCCCGGGACAGGGGGTGGCGAGACCCAGTACTTC.

This clonotype was counted many times. This rearrangement joins TRBV12-5 to TRBJ2-1; the D is unclear. Germline V CDR1 and CDR2: LGHNT, FRNRAP. The CDR3 has 14 amino acids. V lost 7 bases to trimming and J lost 3 bases, with 13 bases between them. The CDR3 region has the DNA TGTGCTAGTGAGTCCCTGGCCAACTACAATGAGCAGTTCTTC. The encoded protein is CASESLANYNEQFF.

This clonotype showed up many times. The rearrangement links TRBV12-3 or TRBV12-4 to TRBJ1-2; 10 nucleotides line up with TRBD1. This CDR3 comprises 14 residues. V lost 4 bases and J lost 8; bases outside the gene matches: 7. CDR3 sequence (DNA): TGTGCCAGCAGTTGGGACAGGGGAGTCGTAGGCTACACCTTC. This gives the protein CASSWDRGVVGYTF.